This TCR beta chain was obtained from a study of Graves' ophthalmopathy and Graves' hyperthyroidism. Worth noting for this clonotype: No antigen is known for it.

Among the hyperthyroidism patients, all were newly diagnosed, aged 18 to 65, with under 2 months' duration. Certain patients were not enrolled. These were patients with other autoimmune diseases, uncontrolled infections, pregnancy or lactation. Beta-chain TCR CDR3 regions were amplified from RNA transcripts. In the first round, RT-PCR was carried out with HTBI primers, and a multiplex PCR formed the second round. TCRdb re-called the multiplex PCR reads through MiXCR, storing one row per CDR3 protein. The profile covers over a million distinct CDR3 sequences, with about 35% appearing a single time and more than 9.5% taken by the ten largest. Study-wide results and limits: Forecasting of ophthalmopathy progression by the model achieved approximately 70% sensitivity and roughly 78% specificity.

The CDR3 spans 15 residues. Germline lookup yields CDR1 SGHDT and CDR2 YYEEEE. The ends were cut back, 1 base at V and 3 bases at J, with 10 bases in the middle. The origin of this receptor is an adult man with Graves' hyperthyroidism. The chain employs TRBV5-6 and TRBJ2-2, with D unresolved. Sequences were obtained from peripheral blood or thyroid tissue (not recorded which). CDR3: CASSLKVWDTGELFF. The CDR3 DNA sequence: TGTGCCAGCAGCTTGAAAGTCTGGGACACCGGGGAGCTGTTTTTT. The full variable domain, completed using reference TRBV5-6 and TRBJ2-2, is DAGVTQSPTHLIKTRGQQVTLRCSPKSGHDTVSWYQQALGQGPQFIFQYYEEEERQRGNFPDRFSGHQFPNYSSELNVNALLLGDSALYLCASSLKVWDTGELFFGEGSRLTVL.